This T cell receptor beta chain was obtained from a study of cytomegalovirus exposure and HLA in healthy donors. Sequenced by immunoSEQ multiplex PCR; TCRdb stores in-frame clones only, minus some. The sample carries fewer than 200,000 clones, around 96% recorded once. V was clipped by 10 bases and J by 6 bases; unmatched bases: 6. CDR1 MNHEY and CDR2 SMNVEV come from the germline V gene (reference sequence). CDR3 length equals 13 residues. The chain employs TRBV27 and TRBJ1-2, with TRBD1 matching over 12 bases. The sequenced sample consisted of PBMCs. The TCR was taken from a woman aged 18-29 years in good health and CMV-seronegative. In DNA form, the CDR3 reads TGTGCCACTTGGGACAGGGGGCGCGATGGCTACACCTTC. Its protein is CATWDRGRDGYTF.